The next 15 T cell receptor beta chains were all read from a single sample in a study of OX40 agonist ivuxolimab in advanced cancers. The method behind the library was the immunoSEQ multiplex PCR assay. Entries here come from immuneACCESS through TCRdb and include only in-frame sequences with V and J called. Some clones fail to appear in such tables; in the studies checked, an unresolved V gene covers under half of the shortfall, and the cause of the remainder is unknown. The sample contains tens of thousands of clones, around 92% of them found a single time. In total, the top ten clones hold approximately 7.7% of the sample. Sequencing used CD4+ or CD8+ T cells sorted from blood, obtained in a trial of the OX40 agonist ivuxolimab. These receptors all stem from an adult with an advanced solid tumor such as melanoma, head and neck, liver or kidney cancer.

This sequence joins TRBV4-1 and TRBJ1-1; D remains unclear. CDR3 length: 14 residues. V shed 6 bases and J shed 0 bases, with 11 bases lying between them. Germline V gene sequence: CDR1 MGHRA, CDR2 YSYEKL. The CDR3 reads CASRPGSMNTEAFF. The DNA for the CDR3 is TGCGCCAGCAGACCCGGCTCCATGAACACTGAAGCTTTCTTT.

This clone was detected once. J is TRBJ1-4 and V is TRBV10-3; weak D call: TRBD1 (5 bases). Germline CDR1 reads ENHRY; CDR2 reads SYGVKD. CDR3 length: 13 residues. Trimming stripped 6 bases from V and 3 bases from J, with 8 bases between. For the CDR3, the DNA is TGTGCCATCAGGGACACCCCTAATGAAAAACTGTTTTTT. Its translation is CAIRDTPNEKLFF.

V is TRBV7-9 and J is TRBJ2-7, with D unresolved. This CDR3 has 15 residues. The V end was cut by 5 bases, the J end by 0 bases, with 14 bases between. The germline CDR1 and CDR2 sequences are SEHNR and FQNEAQ (reference sequence). Here the CDR3 DNA reads TGTGCCAGCAGCCCGGGTCGAGGTCGCTCCTACGAGCAGTACTTC. It codes for CASSPGRGRSYEQYF.

CDR3 nucleotides: TGTGCCAGCAGCTTATGGGAGGGTGAAAAACTGTTTTTT. Encoded protein: CASSLWEGEKLFF. This chain uses TRBV7-3 with TRBJ1-4; D uncertain. V was trimmed by 2 bases and J by 7 bases, leaving 8 bases between them. The germline gives CDR1 SGHTA, CDR2 FQGTGA. This CDR3 comprises 13 residues.

This sequence joins TRBV27 and TRBJ2-2; 9 bases line up with TRBD2. The ends lost 5 bases at V and 1 base at J; junction bases unmatched: 2. Germline V gene lookup returns CDR1 MNHEY and CDR2 SMNVEV (reference sequence). The CDR3 extends over 15 amino acids. The CDR3 region has the DNA TGTGCCAGCAGTAATAGCGGGAGGAACACCGGGGAGCTGTTTTTT. Encoded protein: CASSNSGRNTGELFF.

The V call is TRBV6-5, the J call TRBJ2-5, with TRBD2 matching over 8 bases. The CDR3 has 14 residues. The V and J ends lost 7 bases and 5 bases, in that order; junction bases with no gene match: 9. Per the germline V gene, CDR1 is MNHEY and CDR2 is SVGAGI. CDR3 protein: CASTRGGSGETQYF. DNA of the CDR3: TGTGCCAGCACCCGGGGGGGGTCAGGGGAGACCCAGTACTTC.

The rearrangement links TRBV6-1 to TRBJ2-7; 7 bases map to TRBD1. The CDR3 spans 15 residues. J lost 2 bases, V lost 6 bases, and 10 bases had no gene match. Germline lookup yields CDR1 MNHNS and CDR2 SASEGT. The CDR3 DNA reads TGTGCCAGCAGGATACCGGACAGGCCCCCCTACGAGCAGTACTTC. Its protein is CASRIPDRPPYEQYF.

The CDR3, as DNA: TGTGCCTGGAGTGTACGGGACCGAAGAACCGGGGAGCTGTTTTTT. Translating gives CAWSVRDRRTGELFF. J is TRBJ2-2 and V is TRBV30; either TRBD1 or TRBD2 may fit D (5 bases each). This CDR3 spans 15 amino acids. Germline lookup yields CDR1 GTSNPN and CDR2 SVGIG (reference sequence). The V gene lost 0 bases and the J gene lost 5 bases, with 13 bases spanning the gap.

The genes are TRBV4-1 and TRBJ2-3; D might be TRBD2 (6 bases). In germline, CDR1 is MGHRA, CDR2 YSYEKL. This CDR3 region has 16 residues. Trimming took off 5 bases at V and 4 bases at J, with 19 bases between the two ends. CDR3 amino acids: CASSAQTRFDADTQYF. In DNA form, the CDR3 reads TGCGCCAGCAGCGCACAGACTAGATTCGATGCAGATACGCAGTATTTT.

This sequence joins TRBV28 and TRBJ2-7; D gene unclear. The CDR3 consists of 15 residues. CDR1 and CDR2 (germline): MDHEN, SYDVKM. V was trimmed by 9 bases and J by 2 bases, leaving 20 bases between them. CDR3 residues: CASVPLMGVTYEQYF. Here the CDR3 DNA reads TGTGCCAGTGTCCCCCTTATGGGCGTCACCTACGAGCAGTACTTC.

The chain carries TRBV2 and TRBJ2-7; D gene unclear. The CDR3 runs to 11 residues. The V gene lost 7 bases and the J gene lost 7 bases, with 11 bases spanning the gap. Germline assignment: CDR1 SNHLY and CDR2 FYNNEI. CDR3 residues: CASTRVGEQYF. The CDR3 region has the DNA TGTGCCAGCACCCGGGTTGGGGAGCAGTACTTC. Supplemented by reference TRBV2 and TRBJ2-7, the full variable domain reads EPEVTQTPSHQVTQMGQEVILRCVPISNHLYFYWYRQILGQKVEFLVSFYNNEISEKSEIFDDQFSVERPDGSNFTLKIRSTKLEDSAMYFCASTRVGEQYFGPGTRLTVT.

Written as DNA, the CDR3 is TGTGCCAGCAGCCCCCTCCGGGACGCCCGCTCCTACGAGCAGTACTTC. Translating it yields CASSPLRDARSYEQYF. The chain links TRBV7-9 to TRBJ2-7; the D gene could be TRBD1 or TRBD2 (5 bases each). V lost 5 bases and J 0 bases, leaving 17 bases between the germline ends. The CDR3 loop spans 16 amino acids. Germline assignment: CDR1 SEHNR and CDR2 FQNEAQ (reference sequence).

V gene TRBV29-1 combines with J gene TRBJ2-1, with D uncertain. Germline CDR1 SQVTM, CDR2 ANQGSEA. Trimming shortened V by 4 bases and J by 2 bases, and 15 bases separated the two germline ends. The length of the CDR3 is 15 residues. The CDR3 DNA follows: TGCAGCGTTGTAATTGCACTTAAAACCTACAATGAGCAGTTCTTC. Protein product: CSVVIALKTYNEQFF.

The gene calls are TRBV28 and TRBJ2-1; D is ambiguous. The CDR3 has 13 residues. CDR1 is MDHEN and CDR2 is SYDVKM in the germline V gene. The V gene lost 5 bases and the J gene lost 3 bases, with 8 bases spanning the gap. CDR3 loop: CASSLGHYNEQFF. The CDR3 DNA follows: TGTGCCAGCAGTCTGGGCCACTACAATGAGCAGTTCTTC.

For the CDR3, the DNA is TGTGCCAGCAGCTTGGTGGGACCCGGGGAGCTGTTTTTT. It encodes CASSLVGPGELFF. The chain has TRBV7-6 and TRBJ2-2; D is tentatively TRBD1 or TRBD2 (5 bases each). V was pared by 3 bases and J by 6 bases, with 8 bases between. This CDR3 is built from 13 residues. Germline V gene lookup returns CDR1 SGHVS and CDR2 FNYEAQ.